The 25 T cell receptor beta chains below all came from one sample that was sequenced in a study of cytomegalovirus exposure and HLA in healthy donors. The PCR employed 60 Vbeta primers together with 13 Jbeta primers. Sequencing was performed with immunoSEQ multiplex PCR; in TCRdb, only in-frame clones are kept and a portion is missing. The ten most abundant clones cover approximately 0.63% of a sample with fewer than 100,000 clones. Sequencing was done on a sample of PBMCs. The receptors here all came from a man in his fifties in good health and CMV-seronegative.

The rearrangement uses TRBV2 and TRBJ1-6; D gene uncertain. This CDR3 has 12 residues. Trimming stripped 6 bases from V and 10 bases from J, with 10 bases between. Per the germline V gene, CDR1 is SNHLY and CDR2 is FYNNEI. The CDR3 reads CASRRQQSPLHF. The DNA for the CDR3 is TGTGCCAGCAGGCGACAACAGTCACCCCTCCACTTT.

As to this clone: Other DNA sequences in the same sample also yield this CDR3. The chain links TRBV7-2 to TRBJ2-7; 10 positions match TRBD1. Per the germline V gene, CDR1 is SGHTA and CDR2 is FQGNSA. Losses at the gene ends were 1 base for V and 2 bases for J; bases not matched to a gene: 2. There are 15 residues in the CDR3. CDR3 DNA sequence: TGTGCCAGCAGCTTAGTGGGGACAGGGGCCTACGAGCAGTACTTC. It codes for CASSLVGTGAYEQYF.

The chain joins TRBV5-1 to TRBJ2-2, with TRBD1 identical over 9 bases. J was trimmed by 5 bases and V by 4 bases; bases with no gene match: 9. CDR3 length: 16 residues. CDR1 and CDR2 (germline): SGHRS, YFSETQ. This CDR3 is CASSRNPGTGTGELFF. The CDR3 nucleotides are TGCGCCAGCAGCCGGAATCCCGGGACAGGGACCGGGGAGCTGTTTTTT.

The chain couples TRBV19 to TRBJ1-5, with 8 nucleotides matching TRBD1. Germline-derived CDR1 and CDR2 are LNHDA and SQIVND (reference sequence). This CDR3 comprises 17 residues. With V trimmed by 5 bases and J by 2 bases, 11 bases remained unmatched. CDR3 DNA sequence: TGTGCCAGTAGTCCCCAGGCAGGGGGCCAAGGCAATCAGCCCCAGCATTTT. Protein: CASSPQAGGQGNQPQHF.

With regard to this clone: An end of the junction does not agree with germline; a read error may underlie this. The chain joins TRBV20-1 to TRBJ1-2, with D hard to call. The CDR3 spans 11 residues. CDR1 is DFQATT, CDR2 SNEGSKA, per germline (reference sequence). CDR3 bases: TGCAGTGCTGGAGATCTTAATGGCTACACCTTC. This translates into CSAGDLNGYTF.

The J gene is TRBJ1-1, the V gene TRBV7-2; D remains unclear. V lost 1 base and J lost 6, with 15 bases in between. The CDR3 has 15 amino acids. Germline V gives CDR1 SGHTA, CDR2 FQGNSA. CDR3 sequence: CASSLGAGLNAEAFF. CDR3 bases: TGTGCCAGCAGCTTAGGGGCGGGTCTTAACGCTGAAGCTTTCTTT.

The CDR3 region is CASSYEGQSTDTQYF. CDR3 sequence (DNA): TGTGCCAGCAGTTACGAGGGACAGAGCACAGATACGCAGTATTTT. The chain employs TRBV6-5 and TRBJ2-3; 7 bases are shared with TRBD1. CDR3 length: 15 amino acids. Germline V gene sequence: CDR1 MNHEY, CDR2 SVGAGI. Trimming took 2 bases from V and 0 from J; bases not matched to a gene: 2.

This rearrangement joins TRBV9 to TRBJ2-1; D uncertain. V lost 0 bases and J 4 bases, leaving 8 bases between the germline ends. Germline lookup yields CDR1 SGDLS and CDR2 YYNGEE. CDR3 length equals 14 residues. The CDR3 spells CASSVVTTYNEQFF. As DNA, the CDR3 is TGTGCCAGCAGCGTAGTAACGACATACAATGAGCAGTTCTTC.

The rearrangement joins TRBV9 to TRBJ1-2, with D maybe TRBD1 (5 bases). Germline V gene lookup returns CDR1 SGDLS and CDR2 YYNGEE. V was trimmed by 0 bases and J by 8 bases, leaving 8 bases between them. The CDR3 covers 12 residues. For the CDR3, the DNA is TGTGCCAGCAGCGTAGCGGGGGTAGGCTACACCTTC. This gives the protein CASSVAGVGYTF.

The chain uses TRBV29-1 and TRBJ1-1; D gene uncertain. The V end was cut by 6 bases, the J end by 3 bases, with 20 bases between. The germline V gene has CDR1 SQVTM and CDR2 ANQGSEA. This CDR3 has 15 residues. Here the CDR3 DNA reads TGCAGCGTGGTGGGGAAAGGCGGGCATCACACTGAAGCTTTCTTT. Protein: CSVVGKGGHHTEAFF.

The rearrangement links TRBV12-5 to TRBJ2-7; tentative D call: TRBD1 (6 bases). V was cut by 1 base and J by 4 bases, with 14 bases left in between. Germline CDR1 LGHNT, CDR2 FRNRAP. This CDR3 comprises 15 residues. The CDR3 DNA reads as TGTGCTAGTGGTTTGGCCCCGGACAGTAGGTACGAGCAGTACTTC. This encodes CASGLAPDSRYEQYF.

V gene TRBV2 combines with J gene TRBJ2-5, with TRBD1 as a possible D gene (6 bases). Trimming shortened V by 2 bases and J by 3 bases, and 7 bases separated the two germline ends. Germline V gives CDR1 SNHLY, CDR2 FYNNEI. The CDR3 is 13 residues long. The CDR3 DNA is TGTGCCAGCAGTGAACGGACAGAAGAGACCCAGTACTTC. This gives the protein CASSERTEETQYF. The whole variable domain, remainder taken from reference TRBV2 and TRBJ2-5, is EPEVTQTPSHQVTQMGQEVILRCVPISNHLYFYWYRQILGQKVEFLVSFYNNEISEKSEIFDDQFSVERPDGSNFTLKIRSTKLEDSAMYFCASSERTEETQYFGPGTRLLVL.

The J gene is TRBJ1-6, the V gene TRBV6-5; D gene unclear. The length of the CDR3 is 12 residues. Trimming removed 7 bases from V and 9 bases from J, with 10 bases in between. Germline CDR1 is MNHEY and CDR2 is SVGAGI. DNA for the CDR3: TGTGCCAGCAAGAAACTCCTTTCACCCCTCCACTTT. This codes for CASKKLLSPLHF.

The chain couples TRBV6-1 to TRBJ1-1; the D is unclear. The ends were cut back, 5 bases at V and 8 bases at J, with 12 bases in the middle. The CDR3 has 12 residues. Germline V gene lookup returns CDR1 MNHNS and CDR2 SASEGT. CDR3 sequence reads: CASSIVNREAFF. CDR3 bases: TGTGCCAGCAGTATCGTAAACAGAGAAGCTTTCTTT.

This chain links TRBV7-2 with TRBJ2-3, with 11 bases aligning to TRBD1. Germline V gene lookup returns CDR1 SGHTA and CDR2 FQGNSA. The V and J ends lost 3 bases and 5 bases, in that order; junction bases with no gene match: 4. The CDR3 covers 15 residues. The CDR3 loop reads CASSFFGTGGDTQYF. As DNA, the CDR3 is TGTGCCAGCAGCTTTTTCGGGACAGGGGGAGATACGCAGTATTTT.

The V call is TRBV30, the J call TRBJ2-7; 7 bases match TRBD1. Germline V gene sequence: CDR1 GTSNPN, CDR2 SVGIG (reference sequence). The J segment lost 8 bases and the V segment lost 1 base, leaving 11 bases of the junction unmatched. The CDR3 has 14 residues. The CDR3 nucleotides are TGTGCCTGGAGTGAGTTAAGACAGGGTGTCAAGCAGTACTTC. The encoded protein is CAWSELRQGVKQYF.

The gene calls are TRBV7-2 and TRBJ2-7, with 9 positions matching TRBD1. The junction had 5 bases not matched to a gene; V was cut back by 6 bases and J by 2 bases. CDR3 length: 14 amino acids. Germline CDR1 reads SGHTA; CDR2 reads FQGNSA. The CDR3 DNA follows: TGTGCCAGCAGGTGGGGACAGGGCCCCTACGAGCAGTACTTC. It is translated as CASRWGQGPYEQYF.

The chain links TRBV23-1 to TRBJ1-5, with a weak D call TRBD1 (6 bases). TRBV23-1 has ORF status, its function being uncertain. Trimming removed 5 bases from V and 1 base from J, with 15 bases in between. The CDR3 loop spans 16 amino acids. CDR3 loop: CASSKWDIGSNQPQHF. CDR3 nucleotides: TGCGCCAGCAGTAAGTGGGACATCGGAAGCAATCAGCCCCAGCATTTT.

The rearrangement uses TRBV6-1 and TRBJ1-2; D gene uncertain. From germline, CDR1 is MNHNS and CDR2 SASEGT. The CDR3 consists of 12 residues. Trimming removed 5 bases at V and 4 bases at J, with 8 bases between. The DNA of the CDR3 is TGTGCCAGCAGTCGAGACTCCTATGGCTACACCTTC. Translated: CASSRDSYGYTF.

The V call is TRBV28, the J call TRBJ1-1, with D unresolved. The V gene lost 6 bases and the J gene lost 10 bases, with 15 bases spanning the gap. Germline V gene sequence: CDR1 MDHEN, CDR2 SYDVKM. CDR3 length: 12 amino acids. CDR3 DNA: TGTGCCAGCAGCGAGGGATCCGCGATAGCTTTCTTT. It codes for CASSEGSAIAFF.

V and J are TRBV19 and TRBJ1-1, with 7 positions matching TRBD1. In germline, CDR1 is LNHDA, CDR2 SQIVND (reference sequence). This CDR3 comprises 14 residues. The V and J ends lost 0 bases and 4 bases, in that order; junction bases with no gene match: 2. The CDR3: CASSIDAGGTEAFF. CDR3 nucleotides: TGTGCCAGTAGTATAGATGCAGGGGGCACTGAAGCTTTCTTT.

This chain uses TRBV7-3 with TRBJ1-1; D gene ambiguous. CDR3 length: 13 residues. V was shortened by 4 bases and J by 1 base, with 7 bases between the two germline ends. Looked up from germline, CDR1 is SGHTA and CDR2 is FQGTGA. The CDR3 reads CASSSSGNTEAFF. DNA for the CDR3: TGTGCCAGCAGCTCCTCAGGGAACACTGAAGCTTTCTTT.

The chain couples TRBV11-3 to TRBJ2-1; 9 bases line up with TRBD1. This CDR3 is built from 15 residues. The V and J ends lost 1 base and 8 bases, in that order; junction bases with no gene match: 6. CDR1 is SGHNT, CDR2 YENEEA, per germline. The CDR3 region is CASSLGGQGRDEQFF. The CDR3 DNA sequence: TGTGCCAGCAGCTTAGGGGGACAGGGACGGGATGAGCAGTTCTTC. Full variable domain (outside the CDR3, taken from reference TRBV11-3 and TRBJ2-1): EAGVVQSPRYKIIEKKQPVAFWCNPISGHNTLYWYLQNLGQGPELLIRYENEEAVDDSQLPKDRFSAERLKGVDSTLKIQPAELGDSAVYLCASSLGGQGRDEQFFGPGTRLTVL.

The chain combines TRBV11-1 with TRBJ2-7; D perhaps matches TRBD1 (5 bases). CDR1 and CDR2 from the germline V gene are SGHAT and FQDESV (reference sequence). The CDR3 extends over 14 amino acids. Trimming stripped 5 bases from V and 3 bases from J, with 14 bases between. The CDR3 DNA sequence: TGTGCCAGCAGCAGGTGGGCAGGGAACTACGAGCAGTACTTC. Amino acid sequence: CASSRWAGNYEQYF.

The chain recombines TRBV7-9 with TRBJ2-2; a possible D gene is TRBD2 (5 bases). The CDR3 is made up of 14 amino acids. V lost 6 bases, J lost 2 bases, and 10 bases lay in between. Looked up from germline, CDR1 is SEHNR and CDR2 is FQNEAQ (reference sequence). The CDR3 sequence: CASSPGLNTGELFF. The DNA of the CDR3 is TGTGCCAGCAGTCCTGGACTTAACACCGGGGAGCTGTTTTTT.